The T cell receptor beta chain under discussion was sequenced for a study of Graves' ophthalmopathy and Graves' hyperthyroidism. Study-wide findings and caveats: Among thyroid clonotypes expanded above 0.001 frequency, most also appeared in blood.

Germline values: CDR1 LGHDT, CDR2 YNNKEL (reference sequence). V was clipped by 1 base and J by 1 base, with 7 bases between them. The CDR3 is made up of 14 amino acids. Amplified material comprised TCR beta CDR3 regions derived from RNA transcripts. The first-round RT-PCR employed HTBI primers together with the Qiagen OneStep RT-PCR kit. A multiplex PCR was then performed as the second round. TCRdb reanalysed the multiplex PCR reads using MiXCR and keeps one entry per CDR3 protein. The data contain tens of thousands of distinct CDR3 sequences, roughly 46% of them singletons. This clonotype was observed many times. Its antigen is as yet unknown.

Material: peripheral blood. The V gene is TRBV3-1, the J gene TRBJ2-5; D may be TRBD2 (5 bases). This TCR derives from an adult woman with Graves' ophthalmopathy. The CDR3 coding sequence is TGTGCCAGCAGCCAAGTTGGAGGCCAAGAGACCCAGTACTTC. Amino acids: CASSQVGGQETQYF.